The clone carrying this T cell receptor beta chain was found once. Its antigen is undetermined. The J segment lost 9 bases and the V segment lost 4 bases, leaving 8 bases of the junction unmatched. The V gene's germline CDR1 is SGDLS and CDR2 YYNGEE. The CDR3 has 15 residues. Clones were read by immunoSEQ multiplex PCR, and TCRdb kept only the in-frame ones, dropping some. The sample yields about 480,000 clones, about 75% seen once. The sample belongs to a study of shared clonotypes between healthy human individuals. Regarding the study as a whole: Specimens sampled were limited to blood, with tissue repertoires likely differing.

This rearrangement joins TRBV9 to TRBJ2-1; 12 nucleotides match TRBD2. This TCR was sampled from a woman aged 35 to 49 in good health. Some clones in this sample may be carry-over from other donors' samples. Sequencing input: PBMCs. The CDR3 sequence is CASSPTSGRSGEQFF. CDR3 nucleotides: TGTGCCAGCAGCCCGACTAGCGGGAGATCTGGTGAGCAGTTCTTC.